Given below is one TCR beta chain in context. At one boundary the junction diverges from the germline segment, which might be a read error. Other nucleotide sequences from this sample produce the same CDR3. This entry is derived from a study of CD4+ T cells in melanoma. The table came from immunoSEQ multiplex PCR; TCRdb's copy has only in-frame clones and leaves some out. The sample has about 140,000 clones, about nine tenths seen once. This CDR3 contains 17 residues. Germline CDR1 is ENHRY and CDR2 is SYGVKD. V gene TRBV10-3 combines with J gene TRBJ1-5, with D possibly being TRBD1 (5 bases). The clonotype comes from a human donor with melanoma. This CDR3 reads CAISESGGAQSGQPQHF. CDR3 DNA sequence: TGTGCCATCAGTGAGTCAGGAGGGGCTCAATCGGGTCAGCCTCAGCATTTT.